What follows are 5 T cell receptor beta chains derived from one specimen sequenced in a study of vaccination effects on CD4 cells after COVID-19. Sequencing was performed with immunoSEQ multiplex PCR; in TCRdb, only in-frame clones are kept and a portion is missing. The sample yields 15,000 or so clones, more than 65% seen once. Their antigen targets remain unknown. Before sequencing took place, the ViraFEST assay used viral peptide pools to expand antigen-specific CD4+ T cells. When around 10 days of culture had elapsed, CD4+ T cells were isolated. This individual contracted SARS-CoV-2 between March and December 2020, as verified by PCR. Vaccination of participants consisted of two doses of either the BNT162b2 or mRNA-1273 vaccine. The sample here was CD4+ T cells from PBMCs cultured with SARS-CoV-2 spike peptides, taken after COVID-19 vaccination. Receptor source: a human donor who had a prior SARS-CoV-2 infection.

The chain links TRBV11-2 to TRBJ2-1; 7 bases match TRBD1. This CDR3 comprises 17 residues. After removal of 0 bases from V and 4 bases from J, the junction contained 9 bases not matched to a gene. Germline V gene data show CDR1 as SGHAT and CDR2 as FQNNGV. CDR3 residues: CASSLDLAQGVYNEQFF. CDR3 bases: TGTGCCAGCAGCTTAGATTTAGCGCAGGGGGTATACAATGAGCAGTTCTTC.

The CDR3 region has the DNA TGTGCCAGCAGTATGATGGGACAGGGGGGGAACGAGCAGTACTTC. Its translation: CASSMMGQGGNEQYF. This sequence joins TRBV6-5 and TRBJ2-7; the match to TRBD1 covers 11 bases. CDR1 and CDR2 from the germline V gene are MNHEY and SVGAGI. Losses at the gene ends were 5 bases for V and 5 bases for J; bases not matched to a gene: 8. The CDR3 is made up of 15 amino acids.

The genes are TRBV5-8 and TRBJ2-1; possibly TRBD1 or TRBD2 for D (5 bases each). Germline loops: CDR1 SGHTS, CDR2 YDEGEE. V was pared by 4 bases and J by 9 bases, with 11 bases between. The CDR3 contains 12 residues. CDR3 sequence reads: CASSRDPAEQFF. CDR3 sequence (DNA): TGTGCCAGCAGCCGGGACCCCGCTGAGCAGTTCTTC.

The CDR3 nucleotides are TGCGCCAGCAGCTTGGTGCCTGAAGATACGCAGTATTTT. Residues: CASSLVPEDTQYF. V gene TRBV5-1 combines with J gene TRBJ2-3; D is undetermined. Germline assignment: CDR1 SGHRS and CDR2 YFSETQ. The CDR3 covers 13 residues. V lost 0 bases and J 5 bases, leaving 7 bases between the germline ends.

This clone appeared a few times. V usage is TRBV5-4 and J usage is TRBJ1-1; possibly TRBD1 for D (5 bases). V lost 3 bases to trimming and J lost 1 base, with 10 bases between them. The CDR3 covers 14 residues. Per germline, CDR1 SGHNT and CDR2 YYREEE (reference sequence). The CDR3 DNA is TGTGCCAGCAGCTCTGACAGTAGGAACACTGAAGCTTTCTTT. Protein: CASSSDSRNTEAFF.